This TCR beta chain was found in a study of metastatic and nonmetastatic thyroid tumors. Using MiXCR, TCRdb re-called clones from the PCR reads. The sample has just over 20,000 clones; roughly 12% are singletons. There are many counts of this clone. Per germline, CDR1 MNHNS and CDR2 SASEGT. V lost 6 bases and J lost 7; bases outside the gene matches: 11. This CDR3 contains 14 residues. Thyroid surgery had not been preceded by any treatment in any patient. The specimen sequenced was blood. This TCR came from a female donor with papillary thyroid cancer or a benign thyroid nodule (not recorded which). Some clones in this sample may be carry-over from other donors' samples. The chain combines TRBV6-1 with TRBJ1-1; 7 nucleotides align to TRBD1. Here the CDR3 DNA reads TGTGCCAGCAGCCTCACAGGGGAGAGCATTGAAGCTTTCTTT. Translation gives CASSLTGESIEAFF.